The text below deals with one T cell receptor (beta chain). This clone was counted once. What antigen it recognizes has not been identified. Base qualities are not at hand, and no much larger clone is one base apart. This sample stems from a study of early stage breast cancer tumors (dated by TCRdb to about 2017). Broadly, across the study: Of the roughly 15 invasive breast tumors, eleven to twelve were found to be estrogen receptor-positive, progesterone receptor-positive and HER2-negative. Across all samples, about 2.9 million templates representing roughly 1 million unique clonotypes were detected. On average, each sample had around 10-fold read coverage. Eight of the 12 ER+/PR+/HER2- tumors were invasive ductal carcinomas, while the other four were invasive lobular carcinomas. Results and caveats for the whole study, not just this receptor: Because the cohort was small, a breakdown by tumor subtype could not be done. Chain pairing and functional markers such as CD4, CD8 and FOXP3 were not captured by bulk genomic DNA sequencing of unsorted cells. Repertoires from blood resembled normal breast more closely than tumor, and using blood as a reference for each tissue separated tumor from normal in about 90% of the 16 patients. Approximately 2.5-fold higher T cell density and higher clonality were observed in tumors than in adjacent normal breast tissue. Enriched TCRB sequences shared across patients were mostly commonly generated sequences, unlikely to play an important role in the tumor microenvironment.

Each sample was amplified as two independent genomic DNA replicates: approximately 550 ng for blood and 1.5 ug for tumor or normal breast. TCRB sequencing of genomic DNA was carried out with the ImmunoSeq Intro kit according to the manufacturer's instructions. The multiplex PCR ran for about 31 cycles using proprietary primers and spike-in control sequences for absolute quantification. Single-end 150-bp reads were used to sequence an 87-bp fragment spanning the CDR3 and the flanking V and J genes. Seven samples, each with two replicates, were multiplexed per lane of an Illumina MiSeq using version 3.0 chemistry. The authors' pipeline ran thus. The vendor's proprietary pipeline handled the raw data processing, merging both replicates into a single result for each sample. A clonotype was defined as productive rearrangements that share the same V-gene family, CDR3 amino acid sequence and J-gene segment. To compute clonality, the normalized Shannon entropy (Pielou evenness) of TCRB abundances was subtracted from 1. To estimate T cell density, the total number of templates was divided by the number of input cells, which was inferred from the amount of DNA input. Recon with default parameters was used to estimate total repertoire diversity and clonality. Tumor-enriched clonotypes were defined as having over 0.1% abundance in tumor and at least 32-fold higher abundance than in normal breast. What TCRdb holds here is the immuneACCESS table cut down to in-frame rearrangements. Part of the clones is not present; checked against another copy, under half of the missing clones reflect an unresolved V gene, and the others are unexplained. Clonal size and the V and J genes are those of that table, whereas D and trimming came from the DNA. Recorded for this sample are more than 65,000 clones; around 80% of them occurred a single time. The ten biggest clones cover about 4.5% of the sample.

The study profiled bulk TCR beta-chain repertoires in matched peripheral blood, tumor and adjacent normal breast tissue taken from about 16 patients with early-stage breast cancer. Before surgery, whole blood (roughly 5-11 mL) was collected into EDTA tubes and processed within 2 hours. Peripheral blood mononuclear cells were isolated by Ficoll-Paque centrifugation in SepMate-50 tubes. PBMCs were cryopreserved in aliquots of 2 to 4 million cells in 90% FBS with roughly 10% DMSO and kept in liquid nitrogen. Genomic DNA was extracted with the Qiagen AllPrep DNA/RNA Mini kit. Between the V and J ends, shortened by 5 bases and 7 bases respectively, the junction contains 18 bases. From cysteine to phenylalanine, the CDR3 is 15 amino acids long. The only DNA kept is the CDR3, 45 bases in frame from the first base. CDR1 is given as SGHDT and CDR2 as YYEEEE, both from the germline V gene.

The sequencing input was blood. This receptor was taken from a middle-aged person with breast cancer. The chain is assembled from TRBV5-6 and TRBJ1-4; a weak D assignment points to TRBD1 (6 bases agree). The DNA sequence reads TGTGCCAGCAGAATTCTAACGGGGACACCTGAAAAACTGTTTTTT. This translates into CASRILTGTPEKLFF.